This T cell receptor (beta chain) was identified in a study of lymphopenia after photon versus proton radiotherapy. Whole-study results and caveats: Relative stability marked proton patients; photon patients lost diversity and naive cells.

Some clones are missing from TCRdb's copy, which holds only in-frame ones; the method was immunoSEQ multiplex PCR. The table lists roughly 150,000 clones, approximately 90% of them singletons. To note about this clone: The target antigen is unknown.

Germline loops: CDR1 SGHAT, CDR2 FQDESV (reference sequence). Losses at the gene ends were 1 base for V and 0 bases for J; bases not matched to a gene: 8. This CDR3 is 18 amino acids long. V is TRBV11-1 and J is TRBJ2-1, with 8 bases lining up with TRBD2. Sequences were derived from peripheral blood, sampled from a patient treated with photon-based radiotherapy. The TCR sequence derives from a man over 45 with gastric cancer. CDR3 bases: TGTGCCAGCAGCTTAGGTGGGAGACTAGCGAGCTCCTACAATGAGCAGTTCTTC. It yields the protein CASSLGGRLASSYNEQFF.